One T cell receptor (beta chain) is described in this entry. Germline V gene lookup returns CDR1 SNHLY and CDR2 FYNNEI. J was trimmed by 4 bases and V by 6 bases; bases with no gene match: 0. This CDR3 region has 14 residues. This sample was taken from a study of blood T cell repertoires in COVID-19. Sequencing was performed with immunoSEQ multiplex PCR; in TCRdb, only in-frame clones are kept and a portion is missing. The data contain 20,000 to 25,000 clones, around three quarters of them singletons. The sequence derives from a man in his 60s with active COVID-19. The sequenced sample was peripheral blood. The chain combines TRBV2 with TRBJ2-2; TRBD1 agrees at 12 bases. The CDR3 here is CASRGQGATGELFF. The CDR3 region has the DNA TGTGCCAGCAGGGGACAGGGGGCCACCGGGGAGCTGTTTTTT.